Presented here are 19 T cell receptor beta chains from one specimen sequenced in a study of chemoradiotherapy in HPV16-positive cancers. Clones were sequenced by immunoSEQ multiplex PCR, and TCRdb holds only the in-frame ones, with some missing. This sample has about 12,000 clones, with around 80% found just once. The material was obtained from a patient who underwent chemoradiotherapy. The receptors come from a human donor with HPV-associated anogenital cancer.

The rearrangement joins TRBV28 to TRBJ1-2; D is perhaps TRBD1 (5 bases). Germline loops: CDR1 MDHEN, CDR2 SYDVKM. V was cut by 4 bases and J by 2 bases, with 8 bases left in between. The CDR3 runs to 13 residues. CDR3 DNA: TGTGCCAGCAGTTATCAGGGAAACTATGGCTACACCTTC. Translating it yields CASSYQGNYGYTF.

This CDR3 reads CAIRKTSGSTDTQYF. For the CDR3, the DNA is TGTGCCATCAGAAAGACTAGCGGGAGCACAGATACGCAGTATTTT. The chain couples TRBV10-3 to TRBJ2-3; 10 bases align to TRBD2. The CDR3 spans 15 residues. Germline loops: CDR1 ENHRY, CDR2 SYGVKD. Unmatched junction bases numbered 3, after V lost 6 bases and J lost 0 bases.

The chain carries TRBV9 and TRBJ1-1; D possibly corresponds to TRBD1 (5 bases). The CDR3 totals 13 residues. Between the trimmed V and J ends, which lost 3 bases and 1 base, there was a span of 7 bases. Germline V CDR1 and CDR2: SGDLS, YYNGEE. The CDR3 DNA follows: TGTGCCAGCAGCGGCGGGGGGAACACTGAAGCTTTCTTT. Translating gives CASSGGGNTEAFF.

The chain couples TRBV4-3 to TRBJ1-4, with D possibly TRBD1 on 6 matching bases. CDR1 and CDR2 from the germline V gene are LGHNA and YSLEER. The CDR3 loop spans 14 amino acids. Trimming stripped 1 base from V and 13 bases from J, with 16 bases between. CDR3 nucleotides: TGCGCCAGCAGCCAAGGGACAGCTCAGTTTAGACTGTTTTTT. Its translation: CASSQGTAQFRLFF.

The CDR3 bases are TGTGCCAGCAGCAATGGACAGGTTCTCTACAATGAGCAGTTCTTC. As protein: CASSNGQVLYNEQFF. This chain uses TRBV7-3 with TRBJ2-1, with TRBD1 identical over 7 bases. V lost 5 bases to trimming and J lost 3 bases; unmatched junction nucleotides: 7. Germline CDR1 SGHTA, CDR2 FQGTGA. CDR3 length: 15 residues.

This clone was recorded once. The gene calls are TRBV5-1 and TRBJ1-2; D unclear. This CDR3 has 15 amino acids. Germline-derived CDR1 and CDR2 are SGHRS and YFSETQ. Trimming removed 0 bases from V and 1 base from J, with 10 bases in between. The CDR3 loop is CASSLAMDFNYGYTF. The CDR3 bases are TGCGCCAGCAGCTTGGCTATGGATTTTAACTATGGCTACACCTTC.

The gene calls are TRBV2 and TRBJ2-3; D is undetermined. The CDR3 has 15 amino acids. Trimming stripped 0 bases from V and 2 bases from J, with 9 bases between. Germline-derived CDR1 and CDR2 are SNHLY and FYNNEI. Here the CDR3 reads CASSEAPRNTDTQYF. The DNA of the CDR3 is TGTGCCAGCAGTGAAGCCCCACGGAACACAGATACGCAGTATTTT.

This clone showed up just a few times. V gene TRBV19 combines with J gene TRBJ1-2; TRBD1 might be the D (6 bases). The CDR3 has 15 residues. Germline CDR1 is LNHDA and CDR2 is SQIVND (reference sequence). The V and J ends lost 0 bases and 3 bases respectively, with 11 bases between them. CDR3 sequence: CASSIDRGPDYGYTF. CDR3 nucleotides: TGTGCCAGTAGTATAGATCGGGGGCCGGACTATGGCTACACCTTC.

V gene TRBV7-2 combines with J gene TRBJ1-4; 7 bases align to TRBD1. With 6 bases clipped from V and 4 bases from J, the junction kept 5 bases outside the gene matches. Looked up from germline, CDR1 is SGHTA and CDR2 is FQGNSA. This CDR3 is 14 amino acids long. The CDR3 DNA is TGTGCCAGCAGTTGGGACAGATATAATGAAAAACTGTTTTTT. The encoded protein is CASSWDRYNEKLFF.

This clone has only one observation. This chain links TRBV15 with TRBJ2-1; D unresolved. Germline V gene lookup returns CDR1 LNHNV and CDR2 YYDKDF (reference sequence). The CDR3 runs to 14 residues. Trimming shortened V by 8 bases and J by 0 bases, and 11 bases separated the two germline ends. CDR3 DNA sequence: TGTGCCACCGGACGAGCCCGCTCCTACAATGAGCAGTTCTTC. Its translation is CATGRARSYNEQFF.

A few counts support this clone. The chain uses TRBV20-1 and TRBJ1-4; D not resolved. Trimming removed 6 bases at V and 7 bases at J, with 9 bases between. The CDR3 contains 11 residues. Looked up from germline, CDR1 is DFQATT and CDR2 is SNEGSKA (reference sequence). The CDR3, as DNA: TGCAGTGCAAGGGCGATTGAAAAACTGTTTTTT. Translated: CSARAIEKLFF.

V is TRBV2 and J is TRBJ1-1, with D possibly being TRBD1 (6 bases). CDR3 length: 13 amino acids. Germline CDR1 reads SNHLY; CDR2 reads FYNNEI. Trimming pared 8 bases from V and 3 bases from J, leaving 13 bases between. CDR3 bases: TGTGCCAGCGGAGAGGACAGCTACACTGAAGCTTTCTTT. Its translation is CASGEDSYTEAFF.

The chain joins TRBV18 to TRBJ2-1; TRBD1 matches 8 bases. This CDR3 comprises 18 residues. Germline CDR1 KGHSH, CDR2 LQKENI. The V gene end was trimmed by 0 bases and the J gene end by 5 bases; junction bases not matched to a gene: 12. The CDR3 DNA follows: TGTGCCAGCTCACCACCTTACGGACAGGGAAGGAGGGACAATGAGCAGTTCTTC. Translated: CASSPPYGQGRRDNEQFF.

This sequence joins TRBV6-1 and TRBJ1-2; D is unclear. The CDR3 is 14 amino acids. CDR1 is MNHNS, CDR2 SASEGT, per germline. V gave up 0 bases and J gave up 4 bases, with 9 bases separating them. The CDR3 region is CASSEAAEVYGYTF. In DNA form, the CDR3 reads TGTGCCAGCAGTGAAGCCGCGGAGGTCTATGGCTACACCTTC.

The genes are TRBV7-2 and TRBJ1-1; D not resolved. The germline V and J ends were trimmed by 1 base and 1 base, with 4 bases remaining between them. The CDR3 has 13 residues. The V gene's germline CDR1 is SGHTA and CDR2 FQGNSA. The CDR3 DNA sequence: TGTGCCAGCAGCTTAGACAGGAACACTGAAGCTTTCTTT. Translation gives CASSLDRNTEAFF.

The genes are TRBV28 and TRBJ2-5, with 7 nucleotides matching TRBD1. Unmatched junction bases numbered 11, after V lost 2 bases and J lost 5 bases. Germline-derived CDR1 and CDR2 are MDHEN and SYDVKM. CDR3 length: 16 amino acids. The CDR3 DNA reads TGTGCCAGCAGTTTACCACAGGGGATTATGCGGGAGACCCAGTACTTC. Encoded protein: CASSLPQGIMRETQYF. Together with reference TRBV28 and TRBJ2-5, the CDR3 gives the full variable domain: DVKVTQSSRYLVKRTGEKVFLECVQDMDHENMFWYRQDPGLGLRLIYFSYDVKMKEKGDIPEGYSVSREKKERFSLILESASTNQTSMYLCASSLPQGIMRETQYFGPGTRLLVL.

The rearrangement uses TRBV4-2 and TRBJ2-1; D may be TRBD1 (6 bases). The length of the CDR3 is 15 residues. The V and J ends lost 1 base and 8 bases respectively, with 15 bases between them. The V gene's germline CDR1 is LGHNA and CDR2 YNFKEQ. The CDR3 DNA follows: TGTGCCAGCAGCCAAGGTTCGGTTGGGGGCGATGAGCAGTTCTTC. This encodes CASSQGSVGGDEQFF.

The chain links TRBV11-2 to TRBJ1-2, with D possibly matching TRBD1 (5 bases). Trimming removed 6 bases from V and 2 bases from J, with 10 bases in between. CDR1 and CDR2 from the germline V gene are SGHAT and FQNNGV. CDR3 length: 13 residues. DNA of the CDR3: TGTGCCAGCAGGGGGACGGTGAACTATGGCTACACCTTC. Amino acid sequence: CASRGTVNYGYTF.

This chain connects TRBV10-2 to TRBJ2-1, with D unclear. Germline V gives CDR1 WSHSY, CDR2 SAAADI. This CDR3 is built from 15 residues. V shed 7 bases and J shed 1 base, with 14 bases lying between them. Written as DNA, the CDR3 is TGCGCCAGCAATCGGGTCCGAACTTCCTACAATGAGCAGTTCTTC. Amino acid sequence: CASNRVRTSYNEQFF.